This T cell receptor (beta chain) was profiled in a study of control samples from healthy donors and cancer patients. This CDR3 contains 13 residues. V lost 3 bases, J lost 4 bases, and 7 bases lay in between. CDR1 and CDR2 from the germline V gene are LNHDA and SQIVND (reference sequence). The data were produced by immunoSEQ multiplex PCR, yet TCRdb's version contains in-frame clones alone and is incomplete. The sample consists of about 130,000 clones, roughly 94% of them appearing once. This receptor was taken from a man aged 55 to 70 with colorectal cancer. The genes are TRBV19 and TRBJ2-1; a weak D match, TRBD2 (6 bases). Material for sequencing was PBMCs. In DNA, the CDR3 is TGTGCCAGTAGTATCGGGAGATACAATGAGCAGTTCTTC. As protein: CASSIGRYNEQFF.